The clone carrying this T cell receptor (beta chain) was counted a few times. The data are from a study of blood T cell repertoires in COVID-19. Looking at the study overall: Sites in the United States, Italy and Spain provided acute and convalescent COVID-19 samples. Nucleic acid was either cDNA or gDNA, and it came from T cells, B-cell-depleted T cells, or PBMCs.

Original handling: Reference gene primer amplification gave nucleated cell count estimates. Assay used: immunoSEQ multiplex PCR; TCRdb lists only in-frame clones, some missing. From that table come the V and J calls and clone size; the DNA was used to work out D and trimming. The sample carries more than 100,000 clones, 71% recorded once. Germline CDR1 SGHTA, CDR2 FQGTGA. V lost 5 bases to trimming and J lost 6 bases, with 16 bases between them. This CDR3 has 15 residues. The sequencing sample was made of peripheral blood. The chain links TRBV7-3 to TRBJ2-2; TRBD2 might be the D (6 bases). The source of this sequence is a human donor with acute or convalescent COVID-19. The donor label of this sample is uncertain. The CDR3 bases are TGTGCCAGCAGCAAGACCGGGACTCGCTCCGGGGAGCTGTTTTTT. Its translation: CASSKTGTRSGELFF.